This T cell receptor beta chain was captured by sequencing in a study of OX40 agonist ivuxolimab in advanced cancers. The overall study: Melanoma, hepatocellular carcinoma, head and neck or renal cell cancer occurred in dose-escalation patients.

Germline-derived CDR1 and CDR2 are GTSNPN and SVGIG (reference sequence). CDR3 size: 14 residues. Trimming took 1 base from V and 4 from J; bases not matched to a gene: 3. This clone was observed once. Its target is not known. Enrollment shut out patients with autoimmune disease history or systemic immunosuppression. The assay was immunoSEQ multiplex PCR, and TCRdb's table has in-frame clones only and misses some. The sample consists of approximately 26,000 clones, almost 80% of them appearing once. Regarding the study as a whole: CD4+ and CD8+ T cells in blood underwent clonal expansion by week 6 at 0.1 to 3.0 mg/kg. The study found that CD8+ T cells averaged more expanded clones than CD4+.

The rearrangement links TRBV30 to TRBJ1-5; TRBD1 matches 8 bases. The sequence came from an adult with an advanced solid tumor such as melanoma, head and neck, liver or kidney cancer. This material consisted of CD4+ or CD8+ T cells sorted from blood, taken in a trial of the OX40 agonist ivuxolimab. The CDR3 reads CAWSGGQGNQPQHF. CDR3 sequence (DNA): TGTGCCTGGAGTGGAGGACAGGGTAATCAGCCCCAGCATTTT.